This TCR beta chain is from a study of T cell clones after liver transplantation. Study-level information: In this trial, immunosuppression withdrawal was attempted within 2 years of liver transplant. Without induction therapy, subjects received standard immunosuppression until 12-24 months post-transplant.

Method: immunoSEQ multiplex PCR; TCRdb's copy keeps in-frame clones and lacks some. The table includes approximately 100,000 clones, roughly four fifths detected once. With regard to this clone: Its matching antigen is unknown.

V gave up 5 bases and J gave up 2 bases, with 13 bases separating them. Germline V gives CDR1 SGHTA, CDR2 FQGTGA. The CDR3 length is 16 residues. Study-wide results and caveats: Post-transplant, graft-donor-reactive CD4 TCRbeta sequences in blood dropped significantly in 5 of 8 subjects.

The sequenced sample was CD4+ T cells from blood, obtained before liver transplant. The chain uses TRBV7-3 and TRBJ2-6; possible D gene TRBD2, 6 bases. This TCR derives from a human donor who received a liver transplant. CDR3 DNA: TGTGCCAGCAGCAGGGACTTACCTGCTGGGGCCAACGTCCTGACTTTC. Its translation: CASSRDLPAGANVLTF.